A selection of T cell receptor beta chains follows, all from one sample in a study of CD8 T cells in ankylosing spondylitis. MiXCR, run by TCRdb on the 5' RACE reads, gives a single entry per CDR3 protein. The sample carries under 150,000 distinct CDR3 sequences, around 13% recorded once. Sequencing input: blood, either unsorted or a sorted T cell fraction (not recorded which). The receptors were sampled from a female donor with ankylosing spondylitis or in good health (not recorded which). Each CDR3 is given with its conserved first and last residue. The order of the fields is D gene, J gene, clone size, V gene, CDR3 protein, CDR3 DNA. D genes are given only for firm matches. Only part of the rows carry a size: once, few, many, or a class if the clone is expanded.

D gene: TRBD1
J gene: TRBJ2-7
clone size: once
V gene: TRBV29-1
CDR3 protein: CSVEGVRGQGSGEQYF
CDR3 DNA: TGCAGCGTTGAAGGTGTACGGGGACAGGGATCCGGCGAGCAGTACTTC

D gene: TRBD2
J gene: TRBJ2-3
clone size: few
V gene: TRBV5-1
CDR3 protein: CASSSGERGARGTQYF
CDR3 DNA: TGCGCCAGCAGCTCGGGCGAGCGGGGGGCCCGGGGTACGCAGTATTTT

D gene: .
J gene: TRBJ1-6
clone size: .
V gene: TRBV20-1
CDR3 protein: CSARSQELKNLPLHF
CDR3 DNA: TGCAGTGCTAGGTCCCAAGAGTTAAAAAATTTACCCCTCCACTTT

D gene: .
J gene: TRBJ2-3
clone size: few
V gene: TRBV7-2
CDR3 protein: CASSSYADSRRTQYF
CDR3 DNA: TGTGCCAGCAGCTCGTACGCGGACTCCCGCCGGACGCAGTATTTT

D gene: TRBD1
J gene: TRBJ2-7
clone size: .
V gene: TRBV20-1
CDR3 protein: CSANRDRGRNEQYF
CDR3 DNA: TGCAGTGCGAACCGGGACAGGGGTCGGAACGAGCAGTACTTC

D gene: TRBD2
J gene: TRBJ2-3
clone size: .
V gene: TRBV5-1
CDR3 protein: CASSPTSGGTDTQYF
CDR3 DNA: TGCGCCAGCAGCCCGACTAGCGGGGGCACAGATACGCAGTATTTT

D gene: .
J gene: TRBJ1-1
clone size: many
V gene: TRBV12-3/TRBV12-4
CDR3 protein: CASSLSGGAFF
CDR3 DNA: TGTGCCAGCAGTTTGTCCGGCGGGGCTTTCTTT

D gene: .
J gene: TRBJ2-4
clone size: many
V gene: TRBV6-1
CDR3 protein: CASRELGENIQYF
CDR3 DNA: TGTGCCAGCAGGGAATTAGGGGAAAACATTCAGTACTTC

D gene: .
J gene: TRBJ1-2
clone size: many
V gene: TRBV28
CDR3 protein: CASSLGGLGYTF
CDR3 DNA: TGTGCCAGCAGTTTAGGGGGGCTAGGCTACACCTTC

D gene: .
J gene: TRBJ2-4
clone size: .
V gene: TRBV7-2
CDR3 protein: CASSLAWEGESRNIQYF
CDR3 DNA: TGTGCCAGCAGCTTAGCGTGGGAGGGGGAAAGTAGAAACATTCAGTACTTC

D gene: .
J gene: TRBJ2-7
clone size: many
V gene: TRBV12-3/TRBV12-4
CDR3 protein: CASSLWPGLHEQYF
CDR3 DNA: TGTGCCAGCAGTTTATGGCCAGGGTTACACGAGCAGTACTTC

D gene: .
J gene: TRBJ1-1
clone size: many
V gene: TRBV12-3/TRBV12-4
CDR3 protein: CASSLAVNAFF
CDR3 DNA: TGTGCCAGCAGTTTAGCAGTGAATGCTTTCTTT

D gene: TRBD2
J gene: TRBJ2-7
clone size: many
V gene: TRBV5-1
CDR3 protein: CASSLLPAGESYEQYF
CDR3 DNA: TGCGCCAGCAGCTTGCTTCCAGCGGGGGAATCCTACGAGCAGTACTTC

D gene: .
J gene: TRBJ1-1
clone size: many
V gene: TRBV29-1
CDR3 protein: CSATARGAFF
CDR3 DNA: TGCAGCGCGACGGCGCGGGGAGCTTTCTTT

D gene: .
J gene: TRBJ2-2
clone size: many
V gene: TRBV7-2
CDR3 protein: CASRDGVYTGELFF
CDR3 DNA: TGTGCCAGCAGGGACGGGGTTTATACCGGGGAGCTGTTTTTT

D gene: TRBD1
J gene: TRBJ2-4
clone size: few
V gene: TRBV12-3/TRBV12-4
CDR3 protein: CASSKQGAKNIQYF
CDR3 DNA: TGTGCCAGCAGCAAACAGGGGGCCAAAAACATTCAGTACTTC

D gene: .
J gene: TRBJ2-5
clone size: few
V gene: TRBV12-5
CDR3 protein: CASHRDDQETQYF
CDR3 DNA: TGTGCTAGTCATCGGGACGATCAAGAGACCCAGTACTTC

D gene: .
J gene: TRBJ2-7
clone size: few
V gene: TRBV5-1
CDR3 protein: CASSPTLTETYEQYF
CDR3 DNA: TGCGCCAGCAGCCCTACACTGACCGAAACCTACGAGCAGTACTTC

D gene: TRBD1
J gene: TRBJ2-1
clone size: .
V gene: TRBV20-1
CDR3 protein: CSARSGQGGNEQFF
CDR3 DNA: TGCAGTGCTAGATCGGGACAGGGTGGAAATGAGCAGTTCTTC

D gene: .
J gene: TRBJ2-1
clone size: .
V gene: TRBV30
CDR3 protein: CAWSPGGEYNEQFF
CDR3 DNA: TGTGCCTGGAGCCCTGGTGGGGAGTACAATGAGCAGTTCTTC

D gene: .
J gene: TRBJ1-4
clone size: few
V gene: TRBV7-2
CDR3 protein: CASSYSHVPEKLFF
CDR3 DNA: TGTGCCAGCAGCTACTCCCATGTGCCTGAAAAACTGTTTTTT

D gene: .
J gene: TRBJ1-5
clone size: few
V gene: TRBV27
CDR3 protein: CASSAAGLQPQHF
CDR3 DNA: TGTGCCAGCAGCGCCGCGGGCCTTCAGCCCCAGCATTTT

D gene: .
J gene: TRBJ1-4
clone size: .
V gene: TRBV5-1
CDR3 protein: CASSLGAGYNEKLFF
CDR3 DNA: TGCGCCAGCAGCTTGGGAGCAGGATACAATGAAAAACTGTTTTTT

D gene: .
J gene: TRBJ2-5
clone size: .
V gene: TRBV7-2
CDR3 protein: CASKTRVYQETQYF
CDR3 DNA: TGTGCCAGCAAGACGCGAGTTTACCAAGAGACCCAGTACTTC

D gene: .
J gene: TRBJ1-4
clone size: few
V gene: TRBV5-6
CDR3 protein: CASSFRKTDEKLFF
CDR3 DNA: TGTGCCAGCAGCTTTAGGAAGACGGACGAAAAACTGTTTTTT

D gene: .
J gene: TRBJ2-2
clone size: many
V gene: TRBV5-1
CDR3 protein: CASSEANTGELFF
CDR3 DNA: TGCGCCAGCAGCGAAGCGAACACCGGGGAGCTGTTTTTT

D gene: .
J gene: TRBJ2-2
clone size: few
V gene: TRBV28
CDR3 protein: CASWTKNTGELFF
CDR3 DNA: TGTGCCAGCTGGACCAAGAACACCGGGGAGCTGTTTTTT

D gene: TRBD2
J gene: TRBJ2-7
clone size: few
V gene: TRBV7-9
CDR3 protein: CASSSGTSERYEQYF
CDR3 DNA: TGTGCCAGCAGCAGCGGGACTAGCGAGCGATACGAGCAGTACTTC

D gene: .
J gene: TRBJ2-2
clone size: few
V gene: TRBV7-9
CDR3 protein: CASTGGIGELFF
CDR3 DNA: TGTGCCAGCACTGGGGGCATCGGGGAGCTGTTTTTT